The 15 T cell receptor beta chains below come from one sample, sequenced in a study of graft-versus-host responses after intestinal transplantation. Data came from immunoSEQ multiplex PCR; TCRdb stores just in-frame clones and leaves some out. The sample includes 35,000 to 45,000 clones, approximately 94% of them seen just once. These TCRs are of unknown antigen specificity. The sequences come from unstimulated CD4+ T cells sorted from spleen or lymph node cells, collected before transplant. These receptors all come from a human donor who was the organ donor for an intestinal transplant.

The V call is TRBV30, the J call TRBJ2-1; D is possibly TRBD1 (5 bases). This CDR3 comprises 13 residues. The V and J ends lost 4 bases and 6 bases respectively, with 13 bases between them. Germline CDR1 and CDR2: GTSNPN and SVGIG (reference sequence). This chain's CDR3 is CAWIPKGSNEQFF. The CDR3, as DNA: TGTGCCTGGATTCCCAAGGGGTCCAATGAGCAGTTCTTC.

The chain joins TRBV5-4 to TRBJ2-7; TRBD1 matches at 7 bases. J lost 0 bases, V lost 0 bases, and 3 bases had no gene match. The CDR3 extends over 15 amino acids. Germline V lookup: CDR1 SGHNT, CDR2 YYREEE (reference sequence). The CDR3 protein is CASSLGAGGSYEQYF. The CDR3 nucleotides read TGTGCCAGCAGCTTGGGGGCAGGGGGCTCCTACGAGCAGTACTTC.

The chain has TRBV11-2 and TRBJ1-2; no definite D call. V lost 6 bases and J 4 bases, leaving 15 bases between the germline ends. This CDR3 contains 14 residues. Germline loops: CDR1 SGHAT, CDR2 FQNNGV. Here the CDR3 reads CASSLRPEGYGYTF. The DNA of the CDR3 is TGTGCCAGCAGTTTACGGCCAGAGGGCTATGGCTACACCTTC.

The chain has TRBV7-2 and TRBJ1-2, with TRBD1 as a possible D gene (5 bases). The germline gives CDR1 SGHTA, CDR2 FQGNSA. The CDR3 contains 13 residues. V was cut by 1 base and J by 3 bases, with 6 bases left in between. The CDR3 DNA sequence: TGTGCCAGCAGCTTAGACAGGTACTATGGCTACACCTTC. This sequence encodes CASSLDRYYGYTF.

The rearrangement links TRBV5-1 to TRBJ1-2; 9 nucleotides match TRBD1. CDR1 SGHRS and CDR2 YFSETQ come from the germline V gene. CDR3 length: 14 amino acids. J was trimmed by 4 bases and V by 4 bases; bases with no gene match: 5. The CDR3 is CASSPGQGIYGYTF. Written as DNA, the CDR3 is TGCGCCAGCAGCCCGGGACAGGGAATCTATGGCTACACCTTC.

As for this clone: Other DNA sequences in the sample encode the same CDR3. The V and J genes are TRBV7-2 and TRBJ2-3; D remains ambiguous. CDR1 is SGHTA, CDR2 FQGNSA, per germline. The CDR3 has 14 residues. Between the trimmed V and J ends, which lost 5 bases and 0 bases, there was a span of 9 bases. DNA of the CDR3: TGTGCCAGCAGCCCCTCTACTAGCACAGATACGCAGTATTTT. It yields the protein CASSPSTSTDTQYF.

CDR3 residues: CAISESQGAYGYTF. For the CDR3, the DNA is TGTGCCATCAGTGAGTCACAGGGGGCCTATGGCTACACCTTC. This chain links TRBV10-3 with TRBJ1-2; the match to TRBD1 covers 9 bases. V was pared by 0 bases and J by 4 bases, with 0 bases of the junction left unmatched. Germline CDR1 ENHRY, CDR2 SYGVKD. CDR3 size: 14 residues.

The chain joins TRBV7-2 to TRBJ2-3, with unresolved D. Germline CDR1 and CDR2: SGHTA and FQGNSA. The CDR3 covers 16 residues. V lost 2 bases and J lost 2, with 14 bases in between. CDR3 bases: TGTGCCAGCAGCTTAAATCTAGGCGGATTCACAGATACGCAGTATTTT. Protein: CASSLNLGGFTDTQYF.

The genes are TRBV19 and TRBJ1-5; TRBD1 agrees at 8 bases. Germline-derived CDR1 and CDR2 are LNHDA and SQIVND (reference sequence). This CDR3 is built from 15 residues. After removal of 5 bases from V and 3 bases from J, the junction contained 6 bases not matched to a gene. The CDR3 DNA follows: TGTGCCAGTAGTTGGGGGCAGGGGGCCAATCAGCCCCAGCATTTT. The encoded protein is CASSWGQGANQPQHF.

This chain joins TRBV9 and TRBJ2-1, with 8 bases fitting TRBD2. The germline V gene has CDR1 SGDLS and CDR2 YYNGEE. The CDR3 covers 15 residues. V shed 0 bases, J shed 2 bases, and the junction held 1 base outside the gene matches. In DNA form, the CDR3 reads TGTGCCAGCAGCGTAGTCGGGGGGGCCTACAATGAGCAGTTCTTC. It encodes CASSVVGGAYNEQFF.

This chain links TRBV5-4 with TRBJ2-5; 11 positions match TRBD2. CDR1 and CDR2 from the germline V gene are SGHNT and YYREEE (reference sequence). The CDR3 has 16 amino acids. The J segment lost 5 bases and the V segment lost 0 bases, leaving 6 bases of the junction unmatched. The CDR3 loop is CASSLALAGGGETQYF. DNA for the CDR3: TGTGCCAGCAGCTTGGCGCTAGCGGGGGGCGGGGAGACCCAGTACTTC. Together with reference TRBV5-4 and TRBJ2-5, the CDR3 gives the full variable domain: ETGVTQSPTHLIKTRGQQVTLRCSSQSGHNTVSWYQQALGQGPQFIFQYYREEENGRGNFPPRFSGLQFPNYSSELNVNALELDDSALYLCASSLALAGGGETQYFGPGTRLLVL.

The chain carries TRBV4-3 and TRBJ1-3; D unresolved. In germline, CDR1 is LGHNA, CDR2 YSLEER. The length of the CDR3 is 14 residues. V was clipped by 0 bases and J by 0 bases, with 3 bases between them. For the CDR3, the DNA is TGCGCCAGCAGCCAAGACAACTCTGGAAACACCATATATTTT. This translates into CASSQDNSGNTIYF.

The rearrangement joins TRBV4-3 to TRBJ1-2; D is ambiguous. Germline assignment: CDR1 LGHNA and CDR2 YSLEER. Deletions cut 0 bases from V and 3 bases from J, with 5 bases between. This CDR3 contains 13 residues. The CDR3 bases are TGCGCCAGCAGCCAAGACAGGTACTATGGCTACACCTTC. Residues: CASSQDRYYGYTF.

The V and J genes are TRBV5-6 and TRBJ2-5, with 11 bases identical to TRBD2. The germline gives CDR1 SGHDT, CDR2 YYEEEE. CDR3 length equals 15 residues. V trimming: 3 bases; J trimming: 5 bases; junction bases outside the gene matches: 6. The CDR3 nucleotides are TGTGCCAGCAGCTCACTAGCGGGGGTAACGGAGACCCAGTACTTC. Protein: CASSSLAGVTETQYF.

The chain joins TRBV4-2 to TRBJ1-2; 8 positions agree with TRBD1. J gave up 5 bases and V 5 bases, and 7 bases lay outside the gene matches. This CDR3 contains 14 residues. Looked up from germline, CDR1 is LGHNA and CDR2 is YNFKEQ. The CDR3 region has the DNA TGTGCCAGCAGCTTGCAGGGGGCGCCTTATGGCTACACCTTC. This translates into CASSLQGAPYGYTF.